The clone carrying this T cell receptor (beta chain) was counted a single time. Its antigen remains unidentified. These data are taken from a study of blood T cells in healthy people across ages. Combining a sample-barcoded 5' primer with a J-beta primer mix, a second PCR ran for 7 to 11 cycles. TCRdb re-called the 5' RACE reads through MiXCR, storing one row per CDR3 protein. In the table there are roughly 720,000 distinct CDR3 sequences, 40% to 65% of which are singletons. Whole-study results and caveats: Unsorted PBMC material precluded a definitive naive versus antigen-experienced comparison. Age advanced and TCR beta diversity per million T cells fell, roughly linearly.

This clonotype was obtained from an elderly man in good health. What was sequenced was blood.

CDR3 region: CASSLPQVGETQYF. CDR3 DNA: TGCGCCAGCAGCCTACCCCAGGTCGGGGAGACCCAGTACTTC. V usage is TRBV5-1 and J usage is TRBJ2-5; D unclear. With 4 bases removed from V and 5 bases from J, the gap between germline ends came to 15 bases. Looked up from germline, CDR1 is SGHRS and CDR2 is YFSETQ. The length of the CDR3 is 14 residues.